The 27 T cell receptor beta chains reported below all come from one sample, sequenced in a study of cytomegalovirus exposure and HLA in healthy donors. The repertoire was sequenced with immunoSEQ multiplex PCR; TCRdb's copy has only in-frame clones and lacks some. The sample comprises 200,000 or so clones, approximately 80% of which are singletons, and less than 8.5% rests with the top ten. Sequences were obtained from PBMCs. The receptors were sampled from a man between 18 and 29 years old in good health and CMV-seropositive.

The V gene is TRBV14, the J gene TRBJ2-7, with D hard to call. Per the germline V gene, CDR1 is SGHDN and CDR2 is FVKESK. The CDR3 is 13 amino acids. V was cut by 4 bases and J by 0 bases, with 7 bases left in between. The CDR3 is CASSPRYSYEQYF. The CDR3 DNA sequence: TGTGCCAGCAGCCCTCGCTACTCCTACGAGCAGTACTTC. Full variable domain (outside the CDR3, taken from reference TRBV14 and TRBJ2-7): EAGVTQFPSHSVIEKGQTVTLRCDPISGHDNLYWYRRVMGKEIKFLLHFVKESKQDESGMPNNRFLAERTGGTYSTLKVQPAELEDSGVYFCASSPRYSYEQYFGPGTRLTVT.

The gene calls are TRBV6-6 and TRBJ1-5; weak D call: TRBD1 (6 bases). The CDR3 totals 15 residues. CDR1 MNHNY and CDR2 SVGAGI come from the germline V gene (reference sequence). V lost 0 bases and J lost 3, with 9 bases in between. The CDR3 here is CASSYSTGLNQPQHF. The CDR3 DNA reads TGTGCCAGCAGTTACTCAACAGGGCTCAATCAGCCCCAGCATTTT.

The CDR3 region has the DNA TGCGCCAGCAGCTTGGTGTCTAGCGGCCTCACCGGGGAGCTGTTTTTT. Translation gives CASSLVSSGLTGELFF. This chain uses TRBV5-1 with TRBJ2-2, with 7 bases lining up with TRBD2. Germline CDR1 SGHRS, CDR2 YFSETQ. This CDR3 comprises 16 residues. Trimming cost V 0 bases and J 4 bases; bases outside gene matches: 6.

The chain employs TRBV15 and TRBJ2-1; no clear D. The CDR3 runs 14 residues. Germline assignment: CDR1 LNHNV and CDR2 YYDKDF (reference sequence). Trimming removed 5 bases at V and 4 bases at J, with 12 bases between. CDR3 sequence (DNA): TGTGCCACCAGCTTCGCGGTGAAATACAATGAGCAGTTCTTC. Its protein product is CATSFAVKYNEQFF. Based on the CDR3 plus reference TRBV15 and TRBJ2-1, the full variable domain is DAMVIQNPRYQVTQFGKPVTLSCSQTLNHNVMYWYQQKSSQAPKLLFHYYDKDFNNEADTPDNFQSRRPNTSFCFLDIRSPGLGDTAMYLCATSFAVKYNEQFFGPGTRLTVL.

The chain joins TRBV11-1 to TRBJ1-2, with 7 bases lining up with TRBD1. Trimming cost V 2 bases and J 8 bases; bases outside gene matches: 5. The CDR3 is 13 residues long. CDR1 SGHAT and CDR2 FQDESV come from the germline V gene (reference sequence). The CDR3 sequence is CASSLIGGGGYTF. As DNA, the CDR3 is TGTGCCAGCAGCTTAATTGGAGGGGGCGGCTACACCTTC.

The chain carries TRBV9 and TRBJ2-5, with D maybe TRBD2 (6 bases). Germline V gives CDR1 SGDLS, CDR2 YYNGEE. The germline V and J ends were trimmed by 0 bases and 5 bases, with 14 bases remaining between them. The CDR3 has 15 residues. As DNA, the CDR3 is TGTGCCAGCAGCGTAGACCGGGGGTTGGGGGAGACCCAGTACTTC. This sequence encodes CASSVDRGLGETQYF.

This clone was counted a single time. The CDR3 spells CASSQDGRGGYTEAFF. The CDR3 nucleotides read TGCGCCAGCAGCCAAGATGGTCGAGGGGGCTACACTGAAGCTTTCTTT. The V call is TRBV4-3, the J call TRBJ1-1, with 7 bases matching TRBD1. This CDR3 spans 16 amino acids. Per germline, CDR1 LGHNA and CDR2 YSLEER. Trimming removed 0 bases from V and 3 bases from J; junction bases left unmatched: 7.

This rearrangement joins TRBV4-3 to TRBJ1-3; TRBD1 might be the D (6 bases). Germline CDR1 is LGHNA and CDR2 is YSLEER. CDR3 size: 17 residues. V was cut by 0 bases and J by 1 base, with 13 bases left in between. The chain's CDR3 is CASSQDLTGQSGNTIYF. CDR3 in DNA: TGCGCCAGCAGCCAAGATCTCACAGGACAGTCTGGAAACACCATATATTTT.

This clone showed up just a few times. The chain links TRBV29-1 to TRBJ2-1; D ambiguous. With 2 bases removed from V and 9 bases from J, the gap between germline ends came to 20 bases. CDR1 and CDR2 from the germline V gene are SQVTM and ANQGSEA. CDR3 length: 15 residues. Written as DNA, the CDR3 is TGCAGCGTTGAACCTTGGCGGCTAGATGTGATTGAGCAGTTCTTC. It yields the protein CSVEPWRLDVIEQFF.

The chain combines TRBV5-1 with TRBJ2-7; the match to TRBD1 covers 9 bases. The CDR3 spans 15 residues. CDR1 is SGHRS and CDR2 is YFSETQ in the germline V gene. The V and J ends lost 4 bases and 2 bases, in that order; junction bases with no gene match: 7. This chain's CDR3 is CASSRQGQGAYEQYF. Written as DNA, the CDR3 is TGCGCCAGCAGCAGGCAGGGACAGGGAGCCTACGAGCAGTACTTC.

A few counts support this clone. The chain couples TRBV10-3 to TRBJ2-7; TRBD1 matches at 7 bases. V dropped 6 bases and J dropped 5; count of bases not matched to a gene: 4. The germline V gene encodes CDR1 ENHRY and CDR2 SYGVKD. This CDR3 spans 12 amino acids. CDR3 residues: CAISPGTDEQYF. CDR3 nucleotides: TGTGCCATCAGCCCCGGGACAGACGAGCAGTACTTC.

This clone was recorded a few times. The chain joins TRBV30 to TRBJ1-5; 7 bases agree with TRBD1. Germline loops: CDR1 GTSNPN, CDR2 SVGIG (reference sequence). The V gene end was trimmed by 4 bases and the J gene end by 3 bases; junction bases not matched to a gene: 3. This CDR3 is 13 amino acids long. The CDR3 DNA reads as TGTGCCTGGAAAGACAGGGACAATCAGCCCCAGCATTTT. Translating gives CAWKDRDNQPQHF.

The chain joins TRBV25-1 to TRBJ2-2, with D maybe TRBD2 (6 bases). The V gene lost 7 bases and the J gene lost 2 bases, with 14 bases spanning the gap. CDR1 MGHDK and CDR2 SYGVNS come from the germline V gene. The CDR3 is 15 residues long. The chain's CDR3 is CASTVAGTNTGELFF. Written as DNA, the CDR3 is TGTGCCAGCACAGTGGCGGGAACTAACACCGGGGAGCTGTTTTTT.

This clone occurred many times. V gene TRBV13 combines with J gene TRBJ2-1; TRBD2 is a possible D gene (5 bases). The CDR3 totals 15 residues. V was shortened by 7 bases and J by 0 bases, with 13 bases between the two germline ends. Germline CDR1 and CDR2: PRHDT and FYEKMQ (reference sequence). The CDR3 spells CASMERSSSYNEQFF. For the CDR3, the DNA is TGTGCCAGCATGGAGCGGTCTAGCTCCTACAATGAGCAGTTCTTC.

The chain has TRBV14 and TRBJ1-1, with D unresolved. The V gene's germline CDR1 is SGHDN and CDR2 FVKESK. The CDR3 runs to 13 residues. Trimming stripped 4 bases from V and 0 bases from J, with 6 bases between. CDR3 sequence (DNA): TGTGCCAGCAGCCCGAACATGAACACTGAAGCTTTCTTT. Residues: CASSPNMNTEAFF.

This clone was observed a few times. The chain carries TRBV12-5 and TRBJ1-2; possible D gene TRBD1, 5 bases. The V end lost 5 bases, the J end lost 10 bases, and 14 bases lay between the germline ends. Germline V CDR1 and CDR2: LGHNT, FRNRAP. The length of the CDR3 is 12 residues. The CDR3 is CASGLPQGAYTF. The CDR3 DNA is TGTGCTAGTGGTCTCCCCCAGGGTGCCTACACCTTC.

This rearrangement joins TRBV27 to TRBJ2-1, with TRBD2 matching over 9 bases. CDR1 is MNHEY and CDR2 is SMNVEV in the germline V gene (reference sequence). The V segment lost 5 bases and the J segment 4 bases; nucleotides outside the gene matches: 21. The CDR3 sequence is 20 residues long. The CDR3 loop is CASSVILAGPSEQGYNEQFF. CDR3 DNA sequence: TGTGCCAGCAGTGTGATACTAGCGGGCCCCTCCGAGCAGGGGTACAATGAGCAGTTCTTC.

In its sample, this clone was seen a few times. The V call is TRBV28, the J call TRBJ2-4; 14 bases fit TRBD2. The germline CDR1 and CDR2 sequences are MDHEN and SYDVKM. This CDR3 contains 19 residues. V trimming: 2 bases; J trimming: 2 bases; junction bases outside the gene matches: 8. In nucleotides, the CDR3 is TGTGCCAGCAGTTTACCTCCGACTAGCGGGAGGGGGTCCAAAAACATTCAGTACTTC. As protein: CASSLPPTSGRGSKNIQYF.

This CDR3 reads CASRKTGGEDTEAFF. The CDR3 DNA is TGTGCCAGCAGGAAGACAGGGGGGGAGGACACTGAAGCTTTCTTT. The chain joins TRBV9 to TRBJ1-1; 9 bases line up with TRBD1. This CDR3 spans 15 amino acids. The junction had 8 bases not matched to a gene; V was cut back by 5 bases and J by 3 bases. Germline loops: CDR1 SGDLS, CDR2 YYNGEE.

The chain employs TRBV6-5 and TRBJ2-2; 7 nucleotides align to TRBD1. V lost 7 bases to trimming and J lost 3 bases; unmatched junction nucleotides: 5. Germline V lookup: CDR1 MNHEY, CDR2 SVGAGI. CDR3 length: 14 residues. In nucleotides, the CDR3 is TGTGCCAGCAACAGGGGCGTGGACACCGGGGAGCTGTTTTTT. Protein sequence: CASNRGVDTGELFF.

This clone appeared a few times. The chain couples TRBV9 to TRBJ2-1; TRBD2 aligns across 7 bases. This CDR3 contains 15 residues. V trimming: 6 bases; J trimming: 7 bases; junction bases outside the gene matches: 13. Per germline, CDR1 SGDLS and CDR2 YYNGEE. CDR3 nucleotide sequence: TGTGCCAGCAATTCCGGGGAGGGAGCGGGAAATGAGCAGTTCTTC. Its translation is CASNSGEGAGNEQFF.

The gene calls are TRBV9 and TRBJ2-1; weak D call: TRBD2 (5 bases). V was pared by 4 bases and J by 1 base, with 9 bases between. The CDR3 covers 14 residues. Germline CDR1 reads SGDLS; CDR2 reads YYNGEE. CDR3 coding DNA: TGTGCCAGCAGCCCGGGAACTTCCTACAATGAGCAGTTCTTC. Protein product: CASSPGTSYNEQFF.

The genes are TRBV5-1 and TRBJ2-1, with TRBD2 identical over 7 bases. The CDR3 runs to 14 residues. Per germline, CDR1 SGHRS and CDR2 YFSETQ. V lost 4 bases, J lost 5 bases, and 6 bases stayed unmatched. In DNA form, the CDR3 reads TGCGCCAGCAGCGCCCGGGACTACAACAATGAGCAGTTCTTC. Its protein is CASSARDYNNEQFF.

The V and J genes are TRBV30 and TRBJ1-5; tentative D call: TRBD1 (6 bases). With 5 bases removed from V and 4 bases from J, the gap between germline ends came to 27 bases. Germline CDR1 and CDR2: GTSNPN and SVGIG (reference sequence). The CDR3 sequence is 18 residues long. CDR3: CAWAANAGARIGNQPQHF. CDR3 nucleotide sequence: TGTGCCTGGGCCGCTAACGCGGGGGCGCGGATAGGGAATCAGCCCCAGCATTTT.

The CDR3 nucleotides are TGTGCCAGCAGCACAGGTTCGCTGCAGTACTTC. It encodes CASSTGSLQYF. V and J are TRBV28 and TRBJ2-7; TRBD1 might be the D (5 bases). With 6 bases removed from V and 9 bases from J, the gap between germline ends came to 12 bases. The CDR3 sequence is 11 residues long. Germline V gene data show CDR1 as MDHEN and CDR2 as SYDVKM. Drawing the rest from reference TRBV28 and TRBJ2-7, the complete variable domain is DVKVTQSSRYLVKRTGEKVFLECVQDMDHENMFWYRQDPGLGLRLIYFSYDVKMKEKGDIPEGYSVSREKKERFSLILESASTNQTSMYLCASSTGSLQYFGPGTRLTVT.

V usage is TRBV11-3 and J usage is TRBJ2-1; D unclear. This CDR3 spans 15 amino acids. The V gene lost 4 bases and the J gene lost 2 bases, with 12 bases spanning the gap. CDR1 is SGHNT and CDR2 is YENEEA in the germline V gene. CDR3 nucleotides: TGTGCCAGCAGCTCTGAATCTTCAGCCTACAATGAGCAGTTCTTC. Translation: CASSSESSAYNEQFF.

The chain is built from TRBV30 and TRBJ2-1, with a weak D call TRBD1 (5 bases). Germline CDR1 GTSNPN, CDR2 SVGIG (reference sequence). This CDR3 region has 12 residues. V lost 2 bases, J lost 7 bases, and 9 bases lay in between. CDR3 in DNA: TGTGCCTGGAGTCCCCCAGGGAATGAGCAGTTCTTC. Translated, it gives CAWSPPGNEQFF.